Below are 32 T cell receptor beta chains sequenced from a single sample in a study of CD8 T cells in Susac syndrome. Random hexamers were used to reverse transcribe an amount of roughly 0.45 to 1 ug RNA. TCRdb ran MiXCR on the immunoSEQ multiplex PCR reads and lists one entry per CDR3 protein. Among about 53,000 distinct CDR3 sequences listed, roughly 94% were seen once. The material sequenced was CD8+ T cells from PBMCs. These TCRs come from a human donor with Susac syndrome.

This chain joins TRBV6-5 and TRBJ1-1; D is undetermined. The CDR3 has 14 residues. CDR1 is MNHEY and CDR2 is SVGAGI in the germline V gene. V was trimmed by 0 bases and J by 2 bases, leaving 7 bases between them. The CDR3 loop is CASSYSRGNTEAFF. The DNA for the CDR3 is TGTGCCAGCAGTTACTCACGGGGAAACACTGAAGCTTTCTTT.

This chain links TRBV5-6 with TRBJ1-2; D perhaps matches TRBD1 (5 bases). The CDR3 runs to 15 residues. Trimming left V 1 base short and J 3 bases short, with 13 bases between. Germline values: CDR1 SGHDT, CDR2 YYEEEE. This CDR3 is CASSLPSREYYGYTF. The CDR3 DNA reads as TGTGCCAGCAGCTTGCCCTCCAGGGAATACTATGGCTACACCTTC.

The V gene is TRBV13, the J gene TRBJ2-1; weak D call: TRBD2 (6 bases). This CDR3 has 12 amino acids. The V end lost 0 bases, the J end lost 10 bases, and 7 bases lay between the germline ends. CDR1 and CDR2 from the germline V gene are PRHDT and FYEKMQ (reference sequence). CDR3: CASSLGREEQFF. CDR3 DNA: TGTGCCAGCAGCTTAGGACGGGAGGAGCAGTTCTTC.

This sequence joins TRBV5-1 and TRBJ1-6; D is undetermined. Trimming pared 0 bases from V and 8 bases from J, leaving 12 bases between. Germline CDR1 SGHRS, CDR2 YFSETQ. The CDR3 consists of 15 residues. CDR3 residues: CASSLEQIFDSPLHF. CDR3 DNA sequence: TGCGCCAGCAGCTTGGAACAGATTTTTGATTCACCCCTCCACTTT.

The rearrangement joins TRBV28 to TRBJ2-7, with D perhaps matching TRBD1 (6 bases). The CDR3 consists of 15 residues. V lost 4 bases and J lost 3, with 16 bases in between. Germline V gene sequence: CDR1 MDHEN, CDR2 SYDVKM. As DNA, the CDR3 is TGTGCCAGCAGTTACGGGACACTCAGGTTCTACGAGCAGTACTTC. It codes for CASSYGTLRFYEQYF.

CDR3 in DNA: TGTGCCAGCAGCCGCGCCGAGACAGGGACAGATACGCAGTATTTT. Its protein product is CASSRAETGTDTQYF. V and J are TRBV7-9 and TRBJ2-3; 7 nucleotides match TRBD1. Trimming cost V 5 bases and J 3 bases; bases outside gene matches: 8. From germline, CDR1 is SEHNR and CDR2 FQNEAQ (reference sequence). The CDR3 sequence is 15 residues long.

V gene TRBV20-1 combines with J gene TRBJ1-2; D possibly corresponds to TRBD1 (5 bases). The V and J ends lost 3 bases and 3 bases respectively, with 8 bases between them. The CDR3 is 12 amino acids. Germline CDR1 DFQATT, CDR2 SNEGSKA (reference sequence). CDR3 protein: CSASDRYYGYTF. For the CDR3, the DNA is TGCAGTGCTAGCGACAGATACTATGGCTACACCTTC.

CDR3 bases: TGCAGCGTAACAGGGGCCGACTATGGCTACACCTTC. It encodes CSVTGADYGYTF. The chain links TRBV29-1 to TRBJ1-2, with 7 bases matching TRBD1. V shed 6 bases, J shed 3 bases, and the junction held 4 bases outside the gene matches. CDR1 and CDR2 from the germline V gene are SQVTM and ANQGSEA. The CDR3 contains 12 residues.

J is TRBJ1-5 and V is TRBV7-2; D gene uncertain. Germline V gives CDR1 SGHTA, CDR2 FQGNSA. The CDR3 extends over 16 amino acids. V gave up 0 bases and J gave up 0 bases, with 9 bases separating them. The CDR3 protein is CASSLASASSNQPQHF. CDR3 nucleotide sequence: TGTGCCAGCAGCTTAGCATCAGCGTCTAGCAATCAGCCCCAGCATTTT.

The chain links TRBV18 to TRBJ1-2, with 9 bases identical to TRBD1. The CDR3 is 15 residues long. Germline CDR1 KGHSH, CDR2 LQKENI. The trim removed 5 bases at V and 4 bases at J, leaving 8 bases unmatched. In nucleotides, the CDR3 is TGTGCCAGCTCAGAACCGGGACAGGGTATCTATGGCTACACCTTC. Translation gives CASSEPGQGIYGYTF.

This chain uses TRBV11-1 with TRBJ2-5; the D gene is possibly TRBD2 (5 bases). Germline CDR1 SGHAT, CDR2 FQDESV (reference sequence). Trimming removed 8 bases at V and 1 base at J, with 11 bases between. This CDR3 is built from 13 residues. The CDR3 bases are TGTGCCAGCCGTAGCGTGGCCCAAGAGACCCAGTACTTC. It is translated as CASRSVAQETQYF.

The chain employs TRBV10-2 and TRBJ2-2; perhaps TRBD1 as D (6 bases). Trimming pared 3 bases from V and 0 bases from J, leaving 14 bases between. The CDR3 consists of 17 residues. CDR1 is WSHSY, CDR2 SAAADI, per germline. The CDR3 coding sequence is TGCGCCAGCAGTGAATGGCGTGACAGGACGAACACCGGGGAGCTGTTTTTT. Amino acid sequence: CASSEWRDRTNTGELFF.

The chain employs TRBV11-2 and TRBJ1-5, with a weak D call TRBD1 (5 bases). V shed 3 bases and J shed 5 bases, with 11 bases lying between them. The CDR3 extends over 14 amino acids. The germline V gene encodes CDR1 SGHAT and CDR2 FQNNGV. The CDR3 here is CASSLAGLHQPQHF. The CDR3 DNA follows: TGTGCCAGCAGCTTGGCAGGGCTTCATCAGCCCCAGCATTTT.

The CDR3: CASSKSGQTGLNTEAFF. DNA of the CDR3: TGTGCCAGTAGCAAAAGCGGACAGACGGGACTGAACACTGAAGCTTTCTTT. The chain combines TRBV19 with TRBJ1-1; weak D call: TRBD1 (6 bases). With 6 bases removed from V and 0 bases from J, the gap between germline ends came to 20 bases. Germline CDR1 is LNHDA and CDR2 is SQIVND (reference sequence). The CDR3 runs to 17 residues.

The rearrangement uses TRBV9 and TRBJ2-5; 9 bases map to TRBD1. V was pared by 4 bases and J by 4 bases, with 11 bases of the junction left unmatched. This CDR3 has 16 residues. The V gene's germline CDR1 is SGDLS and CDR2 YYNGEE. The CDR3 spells CASSIRTGAVTETQYF. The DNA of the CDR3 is TGTGCCAGCAGCATCCGGACAGGGGCGGTTACAGAGACCCAGTACTTC.

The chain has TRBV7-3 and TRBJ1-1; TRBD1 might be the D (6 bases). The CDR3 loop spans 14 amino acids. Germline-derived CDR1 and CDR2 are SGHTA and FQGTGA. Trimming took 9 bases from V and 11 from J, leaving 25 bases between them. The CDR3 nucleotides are TGTGCCAGGAGGTCGGGACACCTCAACGAGAGGGCTTTCTTT. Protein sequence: CARRSGHLNERAFF.

In DNA, the CDR3 is TGTGCCAGCAGTTTGGGGGACAGGGGCAACTATGGCTACACCTTC. This sequence encodes CASSLGDRGNYGYTF. The genes are TRBV27 and TRBJ1-2, with 10 bases that match TRBD1. CDR1 is MNHEY and CDR2 is SMNVEV in the germline V gene (reference sequence). The CDR3 totals 15 residues. Unmatched junction bases numbered 3, after V lost 3 bases and J lost 2 bases.

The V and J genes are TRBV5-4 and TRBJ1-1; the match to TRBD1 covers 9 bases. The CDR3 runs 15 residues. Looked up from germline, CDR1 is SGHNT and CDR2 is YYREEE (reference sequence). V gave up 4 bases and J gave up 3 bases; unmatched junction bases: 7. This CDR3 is CASSGQQGADTEAFF. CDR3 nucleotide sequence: TGTGCCAGCAGCGGTCAACAGGGGGCAGACACTGAAGCTTTCTTT.

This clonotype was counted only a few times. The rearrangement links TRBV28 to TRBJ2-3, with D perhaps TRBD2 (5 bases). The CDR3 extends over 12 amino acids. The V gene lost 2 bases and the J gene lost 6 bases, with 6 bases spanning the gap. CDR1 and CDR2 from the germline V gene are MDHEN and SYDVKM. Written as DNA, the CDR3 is TGTGCCAGCAGTTTAGGCGGGGATACGCAGTATTTT. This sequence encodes CASSLGGDTQYF. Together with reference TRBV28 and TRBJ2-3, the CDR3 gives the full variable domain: DVKVTQSSRYLVKRTGEKVFLECVQDMDHENMFWYRQDPGLGLRLIYFSYDVKMKEKGDIPEGYSVSREKKERFSLILESASTNQTSMYLCASSLGGDTQYFGPGTRLTVL.

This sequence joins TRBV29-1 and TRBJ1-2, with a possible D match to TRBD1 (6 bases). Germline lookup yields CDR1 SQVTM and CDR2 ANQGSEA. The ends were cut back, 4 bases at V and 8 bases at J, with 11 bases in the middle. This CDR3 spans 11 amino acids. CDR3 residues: CSVVDSWGYTF. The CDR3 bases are TGCAGCGTTGTGGACAGTTGGGGCTACACCTTC.

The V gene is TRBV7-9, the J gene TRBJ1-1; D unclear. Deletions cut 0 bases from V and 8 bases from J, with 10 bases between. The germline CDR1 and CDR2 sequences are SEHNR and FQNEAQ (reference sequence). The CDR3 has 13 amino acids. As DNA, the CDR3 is TGTGCCAGCAGCTTAGCGCCGGGTCCCGAAGCTTTCTTT. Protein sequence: CASSLAPGPEAFF.

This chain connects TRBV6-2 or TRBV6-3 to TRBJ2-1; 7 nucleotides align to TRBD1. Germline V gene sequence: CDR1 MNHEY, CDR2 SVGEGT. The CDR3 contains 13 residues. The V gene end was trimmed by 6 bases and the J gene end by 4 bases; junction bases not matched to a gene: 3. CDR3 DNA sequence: TGTGCCAGCAGCACGGGACAGTACAATGAGCAGTTCTTC. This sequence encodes CASSTGQYNEQFF.

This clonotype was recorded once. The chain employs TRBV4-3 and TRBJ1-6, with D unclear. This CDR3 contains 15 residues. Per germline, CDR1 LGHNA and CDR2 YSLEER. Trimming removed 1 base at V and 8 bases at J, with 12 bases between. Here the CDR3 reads CASSQVWVKDSPLHF. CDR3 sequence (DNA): TGCGCCAGCAGCCAAGTTTGGGTAAAGGATTCACCCCTCCACTTT.

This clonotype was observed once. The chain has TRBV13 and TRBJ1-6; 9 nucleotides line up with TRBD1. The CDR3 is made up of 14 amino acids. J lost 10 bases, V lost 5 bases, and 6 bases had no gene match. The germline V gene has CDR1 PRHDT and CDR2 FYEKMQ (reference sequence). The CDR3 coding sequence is TGTGCCAGCAGCGACGGACAGGGGCCATCACCCCTCCACTTT. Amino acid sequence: CASSDGQGPSPLHF.

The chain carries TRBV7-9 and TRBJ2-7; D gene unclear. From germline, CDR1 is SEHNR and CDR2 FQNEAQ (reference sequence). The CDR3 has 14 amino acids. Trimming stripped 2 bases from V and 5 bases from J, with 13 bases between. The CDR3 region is CASSLITSLNEQYF. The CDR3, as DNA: TGTGCCAGCAGCTTAATCACCAGCCTCAACGAGCAGTACTTC.

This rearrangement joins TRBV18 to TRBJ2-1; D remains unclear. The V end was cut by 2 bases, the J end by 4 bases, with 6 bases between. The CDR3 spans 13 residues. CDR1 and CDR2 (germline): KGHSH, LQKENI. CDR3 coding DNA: TGTGCCAGCTCACCAGCCCGATACAATGAGCAGTTCTTC. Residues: CASSPARYNEQFF.

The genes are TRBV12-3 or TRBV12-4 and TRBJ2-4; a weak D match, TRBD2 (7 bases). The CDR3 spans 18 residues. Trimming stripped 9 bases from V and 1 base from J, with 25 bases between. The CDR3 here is CASSRSGGSLAAKNIQYF. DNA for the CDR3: TGTGCCAGTAGCCGCTCGGGGGGCTCGCTAGCGGCCAAAAACATTCAGTACTTC.

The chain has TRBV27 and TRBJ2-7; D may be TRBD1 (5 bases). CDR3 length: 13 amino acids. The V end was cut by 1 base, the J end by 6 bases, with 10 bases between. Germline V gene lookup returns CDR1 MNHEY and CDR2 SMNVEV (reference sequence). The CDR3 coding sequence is TGTGCCAGCAGTTTATGGCGTGGGGCCGAGCAGTACTTC. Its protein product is CASSLWRGAEQYF.

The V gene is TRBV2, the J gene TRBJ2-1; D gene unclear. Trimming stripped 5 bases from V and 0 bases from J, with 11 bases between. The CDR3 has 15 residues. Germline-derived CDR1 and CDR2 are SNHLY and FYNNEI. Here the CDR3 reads CASSPLLSSYNEQFF. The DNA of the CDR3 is TGTGCCAGCAGTCCCCTTCTAAGCTCCTACAATGAGCAGTTCTTC.

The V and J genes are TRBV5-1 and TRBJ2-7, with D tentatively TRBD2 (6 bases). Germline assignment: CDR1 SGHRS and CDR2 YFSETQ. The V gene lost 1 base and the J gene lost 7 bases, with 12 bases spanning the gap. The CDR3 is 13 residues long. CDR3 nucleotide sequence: TGCGCCAGCAGCTTGAGTGCCGGAGGGGAGCAGTACTTC. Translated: CASSLSAGGEQYF.

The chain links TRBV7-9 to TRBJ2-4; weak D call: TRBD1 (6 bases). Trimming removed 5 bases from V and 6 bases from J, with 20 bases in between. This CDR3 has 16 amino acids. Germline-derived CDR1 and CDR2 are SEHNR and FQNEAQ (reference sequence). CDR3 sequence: CASSTSLTGQRNIQYF. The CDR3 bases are TGTGCCAGCAGCACTTCATTGACAGGACAAAGAAACATTCAGTACTTC.

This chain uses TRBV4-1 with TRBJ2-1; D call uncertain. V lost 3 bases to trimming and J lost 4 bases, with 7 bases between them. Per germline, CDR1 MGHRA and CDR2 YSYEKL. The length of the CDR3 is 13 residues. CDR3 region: CASSQTVYNEQFF. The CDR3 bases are TGCGCCAGCAGCCAGACTGTATACAATGAGCAGTTCTTC.